The 7 T cell receptor beta chains in this list originate from one sample, sequenced in a study of blood T cell repertoires in COVID-19. This table comes from immunoSEQ multiplex PCR, and its TCRdb copy is limited to in-frame clones, with some not included. The data show around 180,000 clones, approximately 79% seen once. The material sequenced was peripheral blood. These TCRs come from a woman at least 80 years old with acute or convalescent COVID-19.

J is TRBJ1-3 and V is TRBV7-9; possible D gene TRBD1, 6 bases. Germline CDR1 SEHNR, CDR2 FQNEAQ (reference sequence). V lost 2 bases and J 0 bases, leaving 14 bases between the germline ends. This CDR3 has 17 amino acids. CDR3 sequence: CASSLLGAQGSGNTIYF. The DNA for the CDR3 is TGTGCCAGCAGCTTACTGGGGGCGCAAGGCTCTGGAAACACCATATATTTT.

The chain combines TRBV5-4 with TRBJ1-1; D is possibly TRBD1 (5 bases). The CDR3 sequence is 14 residues long. Trimming took off 4 bases at V and 5 bases at J, with 15 bases between the two ends. Per the germline V gene, CDR1 is SGHNT and CDR2 is YYREEE (reference sequence). CDR3 sequence: CASSKQEGGTEAFF. The CDR3 DNA follows: TGTGCCAGCAGCAAACAGGAGGGAGGTACTGAAGCTTTCTTT.

This chain joins TRBV29-1 and TRBJ2-7; no clear D. The germline CDR1 and CDR2 sequences are SQVTM and ANQGSEA. Trimming shortened V by 2 bases and J by 4 bases, and 6 bases separated the two germline ends. The CDR3 is 11 residues long. CDR3 in DNA: TGCAGCGTTGAATCAGGATACGAGCAGTACTTC. It encodes CSVESGYEQYF.

CDR3 region: CASSLRPAGVWNEQFF. CDR3 sequence (DNA): TGTGCCAGTAGCCTTCGCCCTGCGGGAGTATGGAATGAGCAGTTCTTC. The V and J genes are TRBV19 and TRBJ2-1; 7 bases are shared with TRBD2. V gave up 6 bases and J gave up 7 bases; unmatched junction bases: 15. The CDR3 spans 16 residues. Germline V lookup: CDR1 LNHDA, CDR2 SQIVND (reference sequence).

This clone turned up a few times. The chain employs TRBV29-1 and TRBJ2-2; D might be TRBD1 (6 bases). Germline CDR1 reads SQVTM; CDR2 reads ANQGSEA. V gave up 0 bases and J gave up 1 base, with 6 bases separating them. The CDR3 sequence is 14 residues long. CDR3 sequence (DNA): TGCAGCGTTGAAGAGGGACAGAACACCGGGGAGCTGTTTTTT. Translated: CSVEEGQNTGELFF.

The J gene is TRBJ2-2, the V gene TRBV11-3, with 9 bases fitting TRBD2. Germline assignment: CDR1 SGHNT and CDR2 YENEEA. Unmatched junction bases numbered 17, after V lost 4 bases and J lost 5 bases. CDR3 length: 19 amino acids. The CDR3 spells CASSSFTGGGDLRTGELFF. CDR3 nucleotides: TGTGCCAGCAGCTCCTTCACCGGCGGGGGGGACCTTCGGACCGGGGAGCTGTTTTTT.

V is TRBV28 and J is TRBJ2-1, with 8 bases identical to TRBD2. The V gene's germline CDR1 is MDHEN and CDR2 SYDVKM. V shed 2 bases and J 11 bases; nucleotides not matched to a gene: 11. The length of the CDR3 is 15 residues. The CDR3 region has the DNA TGTGCCAGCAGTTTAAGCGGCGGGAGGAGTATACAGCAGTTCTTC. Residues: CASSLSGGRSIQQFF.